This section outlines one TCR beta chain sequence together with its context. Its antigen is still unknown. No qualities accompany the bases; no much larger clone lies one base away. Specimens of bladder lesions were obtained during transurethral resection and kept at -80C. DNA was isolated from the bladder specimens obtained at transurethral resection. Taken from cysteine to phenylalanine, the CDR3 has 16 residues. This entry keeps only the CDR3 DNA: 48 bases, framed from base 1. According to the germline V gene (reference sequence), CDR1 reads SEHNR and CDR2 reads FQNEAQ. V is reduced by 4 bases and J by 5 bases, leaving a spacing of 15 bases between them. The sample belongs to a study of T cell repertoires in urothelial bladder cancer (dated by TCRdb to about 2019). Concerning the study at large: Of the roughly 12 resected lesions, three were clinical stage cT0, three were cTa, three were cT1, and three were cT2 or greater. The study compared clonality of the TCR repertoire in bladder tumors against clonality in benign bladder inflammation. Around 12 patients who had bladder lesions and were undergoing transurethral resection were prospectively identified. Approximately eleven resected bladder lesions, consisting of urothelial carcinoma (UC+) and benign (UC-) specimens, were examined. Points the paper makes about the study in general: Fewer T cells were found in urothelial carcinoma specimens than in benign specimens, with medians of about 5,000 and 25,000, respectively. A median tumor infiltrating lymphocyte percentage of around 1.9% was observed in carcinoma specimens, compared with about 12% in benign specimens. In carcinoma specimens a single T-cell clone made up as much as 17% of infiltrating lymphocytes, compared with 1.5% to 2% in benign specimens.

The TCR beta chain CDR3 region was sequenced with the immunoSEQ assay. The paper's processing steps were these. T-cell fraction, clonal dominance and maximum TCR clone frequency were calculated for each specimen. TCRdb retrieved this table from immuneACCESS and kept in-frame rearrangements only. Not all clones are present; in checked studies, unresolved V genes account for under half, and no reason is known for the remainder. V, J and clone size are those of that table, while D and trimming were read from the DNA. The sample contains 13,000 or so clones, around two thirds of them found a single time. The biggest ten clones account for roughly 8.7% of the sample.

The sequence came from a human donor with urothelial carcinoma. The V gene is TRBV7-9 and the J gene is TRBJ1-6; the best D guess is TRBD1, with 6 bases matching. The specimen sequenced was tumor-infiltrating cells from bladder cancer. CDR3 reads: CASSSSTTGDNSPLHF. In nucleotides, the sequence is TGTGCCAGCAGCTCTTCCACGACAGGAGATAATTCACCCCTCCACTTT.